Presented here are 32 T cell receptor beta chains from one specimen sequenced in a study of metastatic and nonmetastatic thyroid tumors (TCRdb year 2020). No patient had received any treatment before thyroid surgery. Library construction relied on PCR. Sequencing was performed on an Illumina HiSeq 4000. TCRdb reprocessing: public reads trimmed at Q25 with fastp, clones called with MiXCR, in-frame beta chains kept. The sample includes tens of thousands of clones, with roughly 19% observed a single time. The top ten clonotypes cover 20% to 25% of the sample. What was sequenced was blood. The receptors were sampled from a female donor with papillary thyroid cancer or a benign thyroid nodule (not recorded which). Some clones in this sample may be carry-over from other donors' samples.

This clone was observed at least ten times. The sample carries other DNA sequences with the same CDR3. The chain recombines TRBV27 with TRBJ2-2; TRBD1 agrees at 8 bases. V lost 6 bases, J lost 6 bases, and 9 bases stayed unmatched. CDR3 length: 15 amino acids. Germline CDR1 reads MNHEY; CDR2 reads SMNVEV (reference sequence). This CDR3 is CASSRDRYLSGELFF. Written as DNA, the CDR3 is TGTGCCAGCAGCCGGGACAGGTATTTGTCCGGGGAGCTGTTTTTT.

This clone was observed many times. The chain joins TRBV25-1 to TRBJ1-4; 10 bases are shared with TRBD1. CDR1 is MGHDK, CDR2 SYGVNS, per germline. Trimming cost V 3 bases and J 8 bases; bases outside gene matches: 9. CDR3 length equals 16 residues. CDR3 nucleotides: TGTGCCAGCAGTGACTCCGGGACAGGGGCAAGAGAAAAACTGTTTTTT. This codes for CASSDSGTGAREKLFF.

This clone occurred a few times. V gene TRBV12-5 combines with J gene TRBJ2-1, with D perhaps assigned TRBD1 or TRBD2 (5 bases each). The CDR3 is 16 residues long. The germline CDR1 and CDR2 sequences are LGHNT and FRNRAP. V was trimmed by 7 bases and J by 8 bases, leaving 24 bases between them. The CDR3 sequence is CASVPPPGQGIHEQFF. Written as DNA, the CDR3 is TGTGCTAGTGTTCCCCCCCCGGGGCAGGGAATCCATGAGCAGTTCTTC.

Ten or more counts support this clone. V is TRBV3-1 and J is TRBJ1-2; 7 bases agree with TRBD1. The CDR3 runs to 17 residues. Unmatched junction bases numbered 19, after V lost 0 bases and J lost 12 bases. From germline, CDR1 is LGHDT and CDR2 YNNKEL (reference sequence). The CDR3 bases are TGTGCCAGCAGCCAAGATTACGGACAGGATGAAACTATCGGGGACACCTTC. Translated: CASSQDYGQDETIGDTF.

The rearrangement links TRBV19 to TRBJ1-2; a possible D gene is TRBD1 (5 bases). This CDR3 has 12 residues. Deletions cut 7 bases from V and 8 bases from J, with 14 bases between. Germline CDR1 LNHDA, CDR2 SQIVND (reference sequence). CDR3 protein: CASKGPMVGYTF. The DNA for the CDR3 is TGTGCCAGTAAGGGGCCCATGGTGGGCTACACCTTC.

With regard to this clone: It may be a read error: a sequence one base away is much more abundant. V and J are TRBV4-3 and TRBJ2-3; 11 nucleotides agree with TRBD2. From germline, CDR1 is LGHNA and CDR2 YSLEER. The CDR3 length is 17 residues. The CDR3 is CATSPLGLAGGTGTQYF. CDR3 coding DNA: TGCGCCACTTCACCTCTGGGGCTAGCGGGGGGCACAGGTACGCAGTATTTT.

The DNA of the CDR3 is TGTGCCAGTAGGGAGGCCGGCGTATGGGATACGCAGTATTTT. It codes for CASREAGVWDTQYF. The chain employs TRBV28 and TRBJ2-3; TRBD2 might be the D (6 bases). This CDR3 is 14 amino acids long. Germline V gene lookup returns CDR1 MDHEN and CDR2 SYDVKM. The V end lost 9 bases, the J end lost 6 bases, and 19 bases lay between the germline ends.

This clone was found many times. V usage is TRBV4-2 and J usage is TRBJ1-3; no reliable D call. The germline V gene encodes CDR1 LGHNA and CDR2 YNFKEQ. The CDR3 covers 12 residues. V was clipped by 0 bases and J by 7 bases, with 4 bases between them. The CDR3, as DNA: TGTGCCAGCAGCCAAGAGTCGAACACCATATATTTT. Translation gives CASSQESNTIYF.

At least ten counts were recorded for this clone. This sequence joins TRBV6-1 and TRBJ1-4; 12 nucleotides match TRBD1. Germline V lookup: CDR1 MNHNS, CDR2 SASEGT. V shed 4 bases, J shed 8 bases, and the junction held 5 bases outside the gene matches. The CDR3 contains 15 residues. The DNA of the CDR3 is TGTGCCAGCAGTGTTTTTGGGACAGGGGGCGAAAAACTGTTTTTT. It encodes CASSVFGTGGEKLFF.

This clone was observed at least ten times. The chain carries TRBV19 and TRBJ2-2, with a tentative D call TRBD2 (5 bases). The CDR3 consists of 18 residues. Trimming removed 5 bases at V and 0 bases at J, with 19 bases between. Germline CDR1 is LNHDA and CDR2 is SQIVND (reference sequence). CDR3 DNA: TGTGCCAGTAGTCCCCAAGGACTTACCTTCGCGAACACCGGGGAGCTGTTTTTT. Amino acid sequence: CASSPQGLTFANTGELFF.

The chain has TRBV2 and TRBJ1-1; D is unresolved. Germline V lookup: CDR1 SNHLY, CDR2 FYNNEI. The V end lost 8 bases, the J end lost 4 bases, and 8 bases lay between the germline ends. The CDR3 is made up of 11 amino acids. CDR3 in DNA: TGTGCCAGCGCATTGATCACTGAAGCTTTCTTT. Amino acid sequence: CASALITEAFF.

This clone was recorded a few times. The chain links TRBV12-3 or TRBV12-4 to TRBJ1-4; TRBD1 might be the D (6 bases). V dropped 8 bases and J dropped 6 bases, with 16 bases sitting between them. The CDR3 consists of 14 residues. CDR3 nucleotide sequence: TGTGCCAGCTGTCTCGGAGGGGGGGATGAAAAACTGTTTTTT. It codes for CASCLGGGDEKLFF.

There are a few counts of this clone. This sequence joins TRBV24-1 and TRBJ2-5; 11 bases line up with TRBD1. The germline gives CDR1 KGHDR, CDR2 SFDVKD. The CDR3 is 16 residues long. V dropped 2 bases and J dropped 4; count of bases not matched to a gene: 5. In nucleotides, the CDR3 is TGTGCCACCAGTGATTATGGGACAGGGGGGGGAGAGACCCAGTACTTC. This codes for CATSDYGTGGGETQYF.

This clone is judged medium-sized. The chain links TRBV6-2 or TRBV6-3 to TRBJ2-7; D possibly corresponds to TRBD1 (5 bases). With 7 bases removed from V and 2 bases from J, the gap between germline ends came to 12 bases. The CDR3 has 13 residues. From germline, CDR1 is MNHEY and CDR2 SVGEGT. CDR3 sequence reads: CASTPLGAYEQYF. CDR3 DNA: TGTGCCAGCACCCCCCTAGGGGCCTACGAGCAGTACTTC.

The chain couples TRBV19 to TRBJ1-6; D might be TRBD1 (5 bases). Germline CDR1 and CDR2: LNHDA and SQIVND (reference sequence). CDR3 length equals 14 residues. Trimming removed 9 bases from V and 7 bases from J, with 16 bases in between. CDR3 sequence reads: CASTPGRRNSPLHF. CDR3 in DNA: TGTGCCAGCACCCCGGGACGGAGAAATTCACCCCTCCACTTT.

This clone turned up a few times. V and J are TRBV6-1 and TRBJ2-3, with 10 bases matching TRBD1. The germline V gene encodes CDR1 MNHNS and CDR2 SASEGT. V trimming: 10 bases; J trimming: 4 bases; junction bases outside the gene matches: 8. The length of the CDR3 is 14 residues. The CDR3 sequence is CAIRDRGPADTQYF. CDR3 DNA sequence: TGTGCCATCAGGGACAGGGGTCCGGCAGATACGCAGTATTTT.

The CDR3 DNA sequence: TGTGCCAGCAGCATTATCGGGTACGAGCAGTACTTC. Translation: CASSIIGYEQYF. The genes are TRBV28 and TRBJ2-7; D gene unclear. Germline CDR1 MDHEN, CDR2 SYDVKM. The germline V and J ends were trimmed by 6 bases and 4 bases, with 10 bases remaining between them. CDR3 length: 12 amino acids.

V is TRBV28 and J is TRBJ2-1; D unresolved. CDR1 MDHEN and CDR2 SYDVKM come from the germline V gene. Trimming took off 0 bases at V and 9 bases at J, with 15 bases between the two ends. CDR3 size: 15 residues. Here the CDR3 reads CASSLWSSSLGEQFF. The CDR3 region has the DNA TGTGCCAGCAGTTTATGGTCTAGTAGCCTCGGTGAGCAGTTCTTC.

This clone was counted many times. The CDR3 loop is CASSLIPASGGQDTQYF. The CDR3 coding sequence is TGTGCCAGCAGCTTAATCCCGGCTAGCGGGGGACAAGATACGCAGTATTTT. This sequence joins TRBV7-3 and TRBJ2-3; TRBD2 agrees at 10 bases. V lost 1 base to trimming and J lost 5 bases; unmatched junction nucleotides: 9. The CDR3 loop spans 17 amino acids. Per the germline V gene, CDR1 is SGHTA and CDR2 is FQGTGA.

The chain carries TRBV2 and TRBJ2-7; D unresolved. The CDR3 runs 12 residues. CDR1 is SNHLY and CDR2 is FYNNEI in the germline V gene. V shed 8 bases and J shed 2 bases, with 10 bases lying between them. This CDR3 reads CASFEAAYEQYF. CDR3 nucleotides: TGTGCCAGCTTTGAGGCGGCCTACGAGCAGTACTTC.

In its sample, this clone was seen many times. The rearrangement links TRBV10-3 to TRBJ1-2, with 8 bases identical to TRBD1. V was pared by 2 bases and J by 5 bases, with 10 bases of the junction left unmatched. Germline CDR1 ENHRY, CDR2 SYGVKD. The CDR3 spans 16 residues. The CDR3 here is CAISEPFRGQGYGYTF. In nucleotides, the CDR3 is TGTGCCATCAGTGAGCCTTTCAGGGGGCAGGGGTATGGCTACACCTTC.

The V and J genes are TRBV11-2 and TRBJ2-1; 7 nucleotides agree with TRBD1. V gave up 1 base and J gave up 10 bases; unmatched junction bases: 10. The germline gives CDR1 SGHAT, CDR2 FQNNGV. CDR3 length equals 15 residues. CDR3 protein: CASSLVVRTGYEQFF. For the CDR3, the DNA is TGTGCCAGCAGCTTAGTTGTCAGGACAGGCTACGAGCAGTTCTTC.

This clone turned up a few times. The chain carries TRBV6-1 and TRBJ1-3; 9 bases align to TRBD1. Germline values: CDR1 MNHNS, CDR2 SASEGT. V gave up 7 bases and J gave up 0 bases; unmatched junction bases: 7. The CDR3 length is 16 residues. CDR3: CASTRGTGLSGNTIYF. CDR3 DNA sequence: TGTGCCAGCACCAGGGGGACAGGGCTCTCTGGAAACACCATATATTTT.

The chain has TRBV20-1 and TRBJ2-1, with D hard to call. The CDR3 runs 14 residues. The V gene's germline CDR1 is DFQATT and CDR2 SNEGSKA (reference sequence). Trimming removed 3 bases from V and 0 bases from J, with 9 bases in between. The CDR3 protein is CSASFRGSYNEQFF. The DNA for the CDR3 is TGCAGTGCTAGTTTCCGCGGCTCCTACAATGAGCAGTTCTTC.

This clone showed up many times. The chain couples TRBV9 to TRBJ1-1; D is unclear. V lost 7 bases and J lost 5, with 9 bases in between. Germline V gives CDR1 SGDLS, CDR2 YYNGEE. The CDR3 has 11 amino acids. The CDR3 sequence is CASGPGTEAFF. CDR3 bases: TGTGCCAGCGGCCCGGGGACTGAAGCTTTCTTT.

The rearrangement links TRBV27 to TRBJ1-2, with TRBD1 identical over 8 bases. The germline V gene encodes CDR1 MNHEY and CDR2 SMNVEV (reference sequence). Trimming at V came to 7 bases and at J to 3 bases, leaving 4 bases not matched to a gene. The CDR3 totals 13 residues. The CDR3 DNA sequence: TGTGCCAGCACAGGACAGGGCGACTATGGCTACACCTTC. It yields the protein CASTGQGDYGYTF.

This clone appeared many times. The chain joins TRBV13 to TRBJ2-7, with D maybe TRBD2 (7 bases). The CDR3 is made up of 16 amino acids. Trimming pared 5 bases from V and 0 bases from J, leaving 17 bases between. Germline V gene lookup returns CDR1 PRHDT and CDR2 FYEKMQ (reference sequence). The DNA for the CDR3 is TGTGCCAGCAGCCAAGGGGGGAGGGACTCCTCCTACGAGCAGTACTTC. Amino acid sequence: CASSQGGRDSSYEQYF. Variable domain in full (rest from reference TRBV13 and TRBJ2-7): AAGVIQSPRHLIKEKRETATLKCYPIPRHDTVYWYQQGPGQDPQFLISFYEKMQSDKGSIPDRFSAQQFSDYHSELNMSSLELGDSALYFCASSQGGRDSSYEQYFGPGTRLTVT.

Turning to this clone: A read error may produce the germline difference seen at one junction end. The chain employs TRBV4-2 and TRBJ1-1, with 7 bases aligning to TRBD1. The CDR3 covers 14 residues. Germline CDR1 is LGHNA and CDR2 is YNFKEQ. CDR3 residues: CAISPRTGDTEAFF. The CDR3 region has the DNA TGTGCCATCAGCCCGCGGACAGGTGACACTGAAGCTTTCTTT.

Many counts were recorded for this clone. This rearrangement joins TRBV20-1 to TRBJ2-1; TRBD1 might be the D (5 bases). Germline-derived CDR1 and CDR2 are DFQATT and SNEGSKA (reference sequence). With 5 bases removed from V and 5 bases from J, the gap between germline ends came to 16 bases. The CDR3 consists of 14 residues. In DNA form, the CDR3 reads TGCAGTGCTTCCCGTATTACAGGTCACAATGAGCAGTTCTTC. As protein: CSASRITGHNEQFF.

This clone was counted many times. This sequence joins TRBV19 and TRBJ2-3; TRBD2 agrees at 8 bases. V lost 7 bases, J lost 1 base, and 7 bases stayed unmatched. Germline CDR1 LNHDA, CDR2 SQIVND (reference sequence). The CDR3 sequence is 15 residues long. As DNA, the CDR3 is TGTGCCAGTACCTGGGGGCGGGGGGGCACAGATACGCAGTATTTT. Encoded protein: CASTWGRGGTDTQYF.

This clone has ten or more counts. This chain connects TRBV15 to TRBJ1-4; D uncertain. This CDR3 comprises 16 residues. Between the trimmed V and J ends, which lost 0 bases and 2 bases, there was a span of 10 bases. Germline CDR1 reads LNHNV; CDR2 reads YYDKDF (reference sequence). CDR3 sequence: CATSRDPAATNEKLFF. DNA of the CDR3: TGTGCCACCAGCAGAGATCCGGCAGCTACTAATGAAAAACTGTTTTTT.

This clone was recorded many times. This may be a read error: a much more frequent sequence differs by one nucleotide. V and J are TRBV6-1 and TRBJ2-2; the D gene could be TRBD1 or TRBD2 (5 bases each). CDR3 length: 18 residues. From germline, CDR1 is MNHNS and CDR2 SASEGT. Trimming shortened V by 4 bases and J by 6 bases, and 24 bases separated the two germline ends. The CDR3 region is CASSGGFIVGRGAGELFF. The CDR3 DNA reads TGTGCCAGCAGTGGGGGGTTCATAGTGGGCCGGGGTGCCGGGGAGCTGTTTTTT.